The 24 T cell receptor beta chains listed next were all sequenced from one sample in a study of breast tumors, draining lymph nodes, adjacent tissues. Axillary draining lymph nodes of breast cancer patients supplied the node samples. MiXCR, applied by TCRdb to the multiplex PCR reads, yields one record per CDR3 protein. Of about 180,000 distinct CDR3 sequences detected, around a third appear once; the ten largest clones hold 4% to 5.5%. The sample consisted of axillary lymph node tissue. The receptor source for this set is a female donor with breast cancer. Some clones in this sample may be carry-over from other donors' samples.

This clonotype showed up many times. This chain joins TRBV5-1 and TRBJ1-2, with 8 positions matching TRBD1. The germline V gene encodes CDR1 SGHRS and CDR2 YFSETQ. Trimming cost V 2 bases and J 3 bases; bases outside gene matches: 6. This CDR3 contains 15 residues. DNA for the CDR3: TGCGCCAGCAGCTTAGTAACAGGGGGTCACTATGGCTACACCTTC. This sequence encodes CASSLVTGGHYGYTF. The full variable domain, in which reference TRBV5-1 and TRBJ1-2 provide the parts outside the CDR3, is KAGVTQTPRYLIKTRGQQVTLSCSPISGHRSVSWYQQTPGQGLQFLFEYFSETQRNKGNFPGRFSGRQFSNSRSEMNVSTLELGDSALYLCASSLVTGGHYGYTFGSGTRLTVV.

This clonotype occurred many times. This chain connects TRBV24-1 to TRBJ1-5, with D perhaps TRBD1 (5 bases). Germline values: CDR1 KGHDR, CDR2 SFDVKD. The CDR3 length is 13 residues. The V gene lost 6 bases and the J gene lost 4 bases, with 9 bases spanning the gap. The CDR3 region has the DNA TGTGCCACCAGTCCGGGGGGAAATCAGCCCCAGCATTTT. It yields the protein CATSPGGNQPQHF.

This clonotype appeared a few times. This chain uses TRBV11-3 with TRBJ2-2; a possible D gene is TRBD1 (6 bases). Trimming left V 3 bases short and J 5 bases short, with 13 bases between. The CDR3 runs to 15 residues. The V gene's germline CDR1 is SGHNT and CDR2 YENEEA. CDR3 bases: TGTGCCAGCAGCTTGGGGCAGGGGAGAACCGGGGAGCTGTTTTTT. It yields the protein CASSLGQGRTGELFF.

Written as DNA, the CDR3 is TGTGCCAGCAGCTCCCTGGACGGGACAGGTTACAATGAGCAGTTCTTC. This gives the protein CASSSLDGTGYNEQFF. The chain carries TRBV7-9 and TRBJ2-1; 8 bases are shared with TRBD1. The ends lost 4 bases at V and 4 bases at J; junction bases unmatched: 9. The germline V gene has CDR1 SEHNR and CDR2 FQNEAQ (reference sequence). This CDR3 spans 16 amino acids.

The chain has TRBV20-1 and TRBJ1-6, with D uncertain. Trimming cost V 5 bases and J 2 bases, with 13 bases left between them. CDR3 length equals 15 residues. CDR1 and CDR2 (germline): DFQATT, SNEGSKA (reference sequence). CDR3 DNA: TGCAGTGCTCCCCAAGACGGGGCCTATAATTCACCCCTCCACTTT. Translating it yields CSAPQDGAYNSPLHF.

This rearrangement joins TRBV9 to TRBJ2-3; TRBD2 matches at 12 bases. The germline V gene has CDR1 SGDLS and CDR2 YYNGEE. The V and J ends lost 0 bases and 2 bases, in that order; junction bases with no gene match: 4. The CDR3 consists of 17 residues. This CDR3 is CASSVGTSGVLTDTQYF. CDR3 bases: TGTGCCAGCAGCGTAGGGACTAGCGGGGTCCTCACAGATACGCAGTATTTT.

This clonotype was seen many times. CDR3 loop: CASSFETGSYNEQFF. In DNA, the CDR3 is TGTGCCAGCAGCTTTGAGACGGGTTCCTACAATGAGCAGTTCTTC. The J gene is TRBJ2-1, the V gene TRBV7-9; D gene uncertain. CDR1 and CDR2 from the germline V gene are SEHNR and FQNEAQ (reference sequence). The V end lost 3 bases, the J end lost 1 base, and 10 bases lay between the germline ends. The CDR3 runs to 15 residues.

In its sample, this clonotype was seen many times. The rearrangement links TRBV25-1 to TRBJ1-2; D is undetermined. Germline CDR1 and CDR2: MGHDK and SYGVNS. This CDR3 is 10 amino acids long. V was shortened by 8 bases and J by 8 bases, with 9 bases between the two germline ends. The CDR3 spells CASWEWGYTF. The CDR3 bases are TGTGCCAGCTGGGAGTGGGGCTACACCTTC.

The V gene is TRBV5-4, the J gene TRBJ2-5; no clear D gene. Germline assignment: CDR1 SGHNT and CDR2 YYREEE (reference sequence). The CDR3 extends over 12 amino acids. The V end was cut by 3 bases, the J end by 5 bases, with 8 bases between. CDR3 loop: CASSSSRETQYF. The CDR3 DNA reads TGTGCCAGCAGCTCCTCGCGGGAGACCCAGTACTTC. The whole variable domain, filled in from reference TRBV5-4 and TRBJ2-5, reads ETGVTQSPTHLIKTRGQQVTLRCSSQSGHNTVSWYQQALGQGPQFIFQYYREEENGRGNFPPRFSGLQFPNYSSELNVNALELDDSALYLCASSSSRETQYFGPGTRLLVL.

This clonotype came up once. The chain recombines TRBV5-4 with TRBJ1-5; the D is unclear. The ends were cut back, 1 base at V and 9 bases at J, with 11 bases in the middle. The germline V gene encodes CDR1 SGHNT and CDR2 YYREEE (reference sequence). This CDR3 region has 13 residues. CDR3 nucleotides: TGTGCCAGCAGCTTGAGACTAGCGGGGCCCCAGCATTTT. Translating gives CASSLRLAGPQHF.

This clonotype was counted between two and nine times. The chain has TRBV6-2 or TRBV6-3 and TRBJ1-5; 9 bases agree with TRBD1. The CDR3 length is 16 residues. Germline CDR1 and CDR2: MNHEY and SVGEGT. Trimming removed 5 bases from V and 3 bases from J; junction bases left unmatched: 8. The CDR3 here is CASSPWGQGNNQPQHF. The CDR3, as DNA: TGTGCCAGCAGTCCTTGGGGACAGGGAAACAATCAGCCCCAGCATTTT.

This clonotype was seen ten or more times. The chain combines TRBV9 with TRBJ1-3, with D possibly being TRBD1 (5 bases). CDR3 length: 16 amino acids. With 1 base removed from V and 2 bases from J, the gap between germline ends came to 13 bases. Germline assignment: CDR1 SGDLS and CDR2 YYNGEE. The CDR3 loop reads CASSVTRAGAGNTIYF. DNA of the CDR3: TGTGCCAGCAGCGTAACCAGGGCAGGAGCTGGAAACACCATATATTTT.

For the CDR3, the DNA is TGCGCCAGCAGCGCGACTGCCGGGGAGCTGTTTTTT. Encoded protein: CASSATAGELFF. The chain carries TRBV5-1 and TRBJ2-2; D call uncertain. The V gene lost 4 bases and the J gene lost 6 bases, with 7 bases spanning the gap. This CDR3 contains 12 residues. Germline V lookup: CDR1 SGHRS, CDR2 YFSETQ. The complete variable domain, with remaining parts taken from reference TRBV5-1 and TRBJ2-2, reads KAGVTQTPRYLIKTRGQQVTLSCSPISGHRSVSWYQQTPGQGLQFLFEYFSETQRNKGNFPGRFSGRQFSNSRSEMNVSTLELGDSALYLCASSATAGELFFGEGSRLTVL.

This clonotype showed up just a few times. The chain's CDR3 is CASSVGSTGDNYGYTF. The CDR3 nucleotides read TGTGCCAGCAGCGTTGGGTCCACAGGTGATAACTATGGCTACACCTTC. J is TRBJ1-2 and V is TRBV9, with D maybe TRBD1 (5 bases). The length of the CDR3 is 16 residues. Germline CDR1 reads SGDLS; CDR2 reads YYNGEE. The ends were cut back, 2 bases at V and 1 base at J, with 15 bases in the middle.

Comments on this clonotype: A junction end diverges from the germline sequence, so it may reflect a read error. The chain is built from TRBV13 and TRBJ2-5, with D hard to call. Germline V gene sequence: CDR1 PRHDT, CDR2 FYEKMQ (reference sequence). The CDR3 loop spans 13 amino acids. In nucleotides, the CDR3 is TGTGCCAGCAGCTCGCGACGCCCGGAGACCCAGTGCTTC. Translating gives CASSSRRPETQCF. Drawing the rest from reference TRBV13 and TRBJ2-5, the complete variable domain is AAGVIQSPRHLIKEKRETATLKCYPIPRHDTVYWYQQGPGQDPQFLISFYEKMQSDKGSIPDRFSAQQFSDYHSELNMSSLELGDSALYFCASSSRRPETQCFGPGTRLLVL.

V gene TRBV7-6 combines with J gene TRBJ2-1, with 7 bases aligning to TRBD2. Germline trimming cut 2 bases from V and 0 bases from J; bases unmatched to any gene: 7. CDR1 is SGHVS and CDR2 is FNYEAQ in the germline V gene. The CDR3 has 17 residues. This chain's CDR3 is CASSLIVWGGSYNEQFF. CDR3 in DNA: TGTGCCAGCAGCTTAATCGTTTGGGGGGGCTCCTACAATGAGCAGTTCTTC.

The sample holds one count of this clonotype. The gene calls are TRBV7-2 and TRBJ2-1, with 13 bases matching TRBD2. The germline gives CDR1 SGHTA, CDR2 FQGNSA. With 5 bases clipped from V and 10 bases from J, the junction kept 8 bases outside the gene matches. The CDR3 totals 15 residues. The CDR3 sequence: CASSRRLAGGTEQFF. CDR3 sequence (DNA): TGTGCCAGCAGCAGACGACTAGCGGGGGGCACCGAGCAGTTCTTC.

This chain links TRBV7-9 with TRBJ1-1; D is undetermined. The V end was cut by 5 bases, the J end by 1 base, with 20 bases between. The CDR3 runs 17 residues. Germline V gene sequence: CDR1 SEHNR, CDR2 FQNEAQ (reference sequence). The DNA for the CDR3 is TGTGCCAGCAGCGCTACGCCTTTTGGCCTGGGGAACACTGAAGCTTTCTTT. It translates to CASSATPFGLGNTEAFF.

The V call is TRBV9, the J call TRBJ2-7; 9 bases are a match to TRBD2. The CDR3 has 16 amino acids. The germline gives CDR1 SGDLS, CDR2 YYNGEE. The J segment lost 2 bases and the V segment lost 4 bases, leaving 10 bases of the junction unmatched. The DNA for the CDR3 is TGTGCCAGCAGCCTTACTAGCGGGCGAGCTACCTACGAGCAGTACTTC. This sequence encodes CASSLTSGRATYEQYF.

Ten or more counts support this clonotype. The CDR3 protein is CASSSALRNEQYF. The CDR3 bases are TGTGCCAGCAGTTCCGCCCTCAGGAACGAGCAGTACTTC. V is TRBV7-2 and J is TRBJ2-7, with D unclear. The CDR3 spans 13 residues. The V gene lost 6 bases and the J gene lost 5 bases, with 14 bases spanning the gap. Germline V gene sequence: CDR1 SGHTA, CDR2 FQGNSA.

To note about this clonotype: A much larger clone sits a single nucleotide away, making a read error possible. The rearrangement joins TRBV11-2 to TRBJ2-5, with 10 bases fitting TRBD2. Trimming cost V 3 bases and J 0 bases; bases outside gene matches: 1. Per germline, CDR1 SGHAT and CDR2 FQNNGV. The CDR3 is 15 amino acids. The CDR3 is CASSFGTSDQETQYF. CDR3 coding DNA: TGTGCCAGCAGCTTCGGGACTAGCGACCAAGAGACCCAGTACTTC.

As for this clonotype: With a much larger clone just one base away, this may be a read error. This CDR3 is missing its conserved last phenylalanine or tryptophan, likely due to a read error. The CDR3 nucleotides read TGTGCCAGCACACGACAGGGAATTGGCACAGATACGCAGTATGTT. Translated, it gives CASTRQGIGTDTQYV. J is TRBJ2-3 and V is TRBV12-3 or TRBV12-4; 7 bases fit TRBD1. The trim removed 7 bases at V and 1 base at J, leaving 8 bases unmatched. This CDR3 has 15 residues.

This clonotype was found many times. The rearrangement uses TRBV6-2 or TRBV6-3 and TRBJ1-5; D gene unclear. CDR3 length: 15 residues. CDR1 and CDR2 from the germline V gene are MNHEY and SVGEGT. The germline V and J ends were trimmed by 4 bases and 1 base, with 11 bases remaining between them. This chain's CDR3 is CASSSGWTSNQPQHF. The CDR3 coding sequence is TGTGCCAGCAGTTCCGGATGGACCAGCAATCAGCCCCAGCATTTT.

The rearrangement links TRBV6-5 to TRBJ2-7; D call uncertain. The CDR3 runs to 17 residues. The V and J ends lost 0 bases and 7 bases respectively, with 22 bases between them. Looked up from germline, CDR1 is MNHEY and CDR2 is SVGAGI. CDR3: CASSYSKVEVRSGEQYF. The DNA of the CDR3 is TGTGCCAGCAGTTACTCTAAAGTCGAGGTCAGGTCGGGTGAGCAGTACTTC.